One and the same sample provided the 27 T cell receptor beta chains below, sequenced in a study of shared clonotypes between healthy human individuals. TCRdb's table, derived via immunoSEQ multiplex PCR, lists solely in-frame clones and lacks some. The table includes about 330,000 clones, roughly 84% detected once. Sequencing was done on a sample of memory CD8+ T cells sorted from blood. Subset specified: CD45RO+ cells pooled with CCR7-negative TemRA cells. Receptors were obtained from a man between 18 and 35 years old in good health.

V gene TRBV2 combines with J gene TRBJ2-3, with 9 bases aligning to TRBD2. J gave up 0 bases and V 3 bases, and 4 bases lay outside the gene matches. The CDR3 has 16 amino acids. Germline values: CDR1 SNHLY, CDR2 FYNNEI. The CDR3 DNA sequence: TGTGCCAGCAGTGAGTCAGCGGGGGGTAGCACAGATACGCAGTATTTT. Residues: CASSESAGGSTDTQYF.

A note on this clone: The same CDR3 is also encoded by other DNA sequences in this sample. J is TRBJ1-4 and V is TRBV27; D is unclear. V gave up 3 bases and J gave up 4 bases, with 9 bases separating them. The CDR3 spans 14 residues. The germline CDR1 and CDR2 sequences are MNHEY and SMNVEV (reference sequence). DNA for the CDR3: TGTGCCAGCAGTTTCGGAGGTAGTAATGAAAAACTGTTTTTT. This encodes CASSFGGSNEKLFF.

V and J are TRBV27 and TRBJ1-3, with D hard to call. The CDR3 is 15 residues long. Per germline, CDR1 MNHEY and CDR2 SMNVEV (reference sequence). V lost 5 bases, J lost 0 bases, and 11 bases lay in between. The CDR3 DNA reads TGTGCCAGCAGTCCGACCCATCCCTCTGGAAACACCATATATTTT. Residues: CASSPTHPSGNTIYF.

The genes are TRBV2 and TRBJ2-7; the D gene is possibly TRBD2 (5 bases). V was clipped by 7 bases and J by 0 bases, with 7 bases between them. CDR1 and CDR2 (germline): SNHLY, FYNNEI. This CDR3 spans 12 amino acids. The DNA for the CDR3 is TGTGCCAGCATAGGGAGCTCCTACGAGCAGTACTTC. This sequence encodes CASIGSSYEQYF.

V usage is TRBV5-8 and J usage is TRBJ2-7; TRBD1 matches at 8 bases. The CDR3 loop spans 13 amino acids. CDR1 and CDR2 from the germline V gene are SGHTS and YDEGEE. V dropped 4 bases and J dropped 7; count of bases not matched to a gene: 7. The CDR3 nucleotides read TGTGCCAGCAGCCTCCAGGGGGCTGAGGAGCAGTACTTC. Its translation is CASSLQGAEEQYF.

The rearrangement joins TRBV7-6 to TRBJ2-3; 11 bases match TRBD2. CDR1 is SGHVS, CDR2 FNYEAQ, per germline. Trimming cost V 0 bases and J 2 bases; bases outside gene matches: 4. The CDR3 runs 17 residues. In DNA, the CDR3 is TGTGCCAGCAGCTTAGCGGCTAGCGGGGGGTTCACAGATACGCAGTATTTT. It is translated as CASSLAASGGFTDTQYF.

This clone was counted at least ten times. The chain is built from TRBV5-4 and TRBJ1-6; a possible D gene is TRBD1 (5 bases). The germline V gene encodes CDR1 SGHNT and CDR2 YYREEE (reference sequence). The length of the CDR3 is 13 residues. The V and J ends lost 0 bases and 11 bases respectively, with 9 bases between them. CDR3 nucleotide sequence: TGTGCCAGCAGCTTGGAGAGGGGAACACCCCTCCACTTT. Translating it yields CASSLERGTPLHF.

The chain combines TRBV6-5 with TRBJ2-2; TRBD2 matches 8 bases. V shed 3 bases and J 0 bases; nucleotides not matched to a gene: 3. The germline V gene has CDR1 MNHEY and CDR2 SVGAGI. The CDR3 is 16 amino acids. The CDR3 is CASSYFGRANTGELFF. The CDR3 region has the DNA TGTGCCAGCAGTTATTTCGGGAGGGCGAACACCGGGGAGCTGTTTTTT.

The rearrangement joins TRBV27 to TRBJ2-7; D is undetermined. V lost 4 bases and J lost 1, with 8 bases in between. Germline CDR1 and CDR2: MNHEY and SMNVEV (reference sequence). The CDR3 covers 13 residues. Written as DNA, the CDR3 is TGTGCCAGCAGTTCCCTAGGGTCCTACGAGCAGTACTTC. Amino acid sequence: CASSSLGSYEQYF.

V is TRBV5-6 and J is TRBJ2-7; D is unresolved. The ends were cut back, 0 bases at V and 6 bases at J, with 7 bases in the middle. Germline lookup yields CDR1 SGHDT and CDR2 YYEEEE. CDR3 length equals 12 residues. CDR3 coding DNA: TGTGCCAGCAGCTTGGCCGCTGGCGAGCAGTACTTC. Protein product: CASSLAAGEQYF.

This chain joins TRBV5-8 and TRBJ2-6; no clear D. V was shortened by 4 bases and J by 4 bases, with 6 bases between the two germline ends. The CDR3 loop spans 13 amino acids. Germline-derived CDR1 and CDR2 are SGHTS and YDEGEE. In DNA form, the CDR3 reads TGTGCCAGCAGCCCGCTAGGGGCCAACGTCCTGACTTTC. Its translation is CASSPLGANVLTF.

The chain links TRBV5-4 to TRBJ2-1; no firm D call. The CDR3 sequence is 13 residues long. The germline V gene has CDR1 SGHNT and CDR2 YYREEE (reference sequence). Trimming took off 2 bases at V and 5 bases at J, with 8 bases between the two ends. For the CDR3, the DNA is TGTGCCAGCAGCTTCCCCCCTGACAATGAGCAGTTCTTC. It codes for CASSFPPDNEQFF. The full variable domain, its missing parts supplied by reference TRBV5-4 and TRBJ2-1, is ETGVTQSPTHLIKTRGQQVTLRCSSQSGHNTVSWYQQALGQGPQFIFQYYREEENGRGNFPPRFSGLQFPNYSSELNVNALELDDSALYLCASSFPPDNEQFFGPGTRLTVL.

This clone was observed once. The chain combines TRBV5-1 with TRBJ1-6; a possible D gene is TRBD1 (6 bases). CDR1 and CDR2 from the germline V gene are SGHRS and YFSETQ. CDR3 length: 15 amino acids. The V end was cut by 0 bases, the J end by 7 bases, with 11 bases between. The CDR3 nucleotides are TGCGCCAGCAGCTTGGGGACAGCTATCAATTCACCCCTCCACTTT. It encodes CASSLGTAINSPLHF.

The chain uses TRBV7-9 and TRBJ2-5; D is undetermined. Trimming pared 5 bases from V and 5 bases from J, leaving 12 bases between. Germline V gene lookup returns CDR1 SEHNR and CDR2 FQNEAQ (reference sequence). CDR3 size: 13 residues. The CDR3 protein is CASSRTLGETQYF. CDR3 in DNA: TGTGCCAGCAGCCGGACGTTAGGGGAGACCCAGTACTTC. Complete variable domain (other parts from reference TRBV7-9 and TRBJ2-5): DTGVSQNPRHKITKRGQNVTFRCDPISEHNRLYWYRQTLGQGPEFLTYFQNEAQLEKSRLLSDRFSAERPKGSFSTLEIQRTEQGDSAMYLCASSRTLGETQYFGPGTRLLVL.

The chain is built from TRBV5-4 and TRBJ1-2; the D is unclear. Trimming shortened V by 5 bases and J by 2 bases, and 7 bases separated the two germline ends. Germline V gene sequence: CDR1 SGHNT, CDR2 YYREEE (reference sequence). This CDR3 spans 12 amino acids. Here the CDR3 reads CASRLKNYGYTF. The CDR3 nucleotides read TGTGCCAGCAGGCTTAAGAACTATGGCTACACCTTC.

This chain links TRBV7-9 with TRBJ2-3; 14 positions match TRBD2. The germline V gene encodes CDR1 SEHNR and CDR2 FQNEAQ (reference sequence). V shed 6 bases and J 4 bases; nucleotides not matched to a gene: 9. This CDR3 has 17 residues. The CDR3 nucleotides read TGTGCCAGCAGTGGGATAGCGACTAGCGGGAGGGCAGATACGCAGTATTTT. Translation: CASSGIATSGRADTQYF.

The CDR3 loop reads CATILSRGPNTGELFF. The CDR3 DNA sequence: TGTGCCACCATCCTTTCGCGGGGGCCTAACACCGGGGAGCTGTTTTTT. The chain joins TRBV2 to TRBJ2-2; tentative D call: TRBD2 (7 bases). The CDR3 loop spans 16 amino acids. Trimming took 10 bases from V and 2 from J, leaving 20 bases between them. In germline, CDR1 is SNHLY, CDR2 FYNNEI. The variable domain in full, with the rest retrieved from reference TRBV2 and TRBJ2-2, is EPEVTQTPSHQVTQMGQEVILRCVPISNHLYFYWYRQILGQKVEFLVSFYNNEISEKSEIFDDQFSVERPDGSNFTLKIRSTKLEDSAMYFCATILSRGPNTGELFFGEGSRLTVL.

This clone occurred once. The chain links TRBV2 to TRBJ1-6, with D possibly TRBD1 on 6 matching bases. Per germline, CDR1 SNHLY and CDR2 FYNNEI. V shed 6 bases and J shed 3 bases, with 15 bases lying between them. CDR3 length equals 16 residues. As DNA, the CDR3 is TGTGCCAGCAGCCTACTTCCAGGGGTCTATAATTCACCCCTCCACTTT. This gives the protein CASSLLPGVYNSPLHF.

This sequence joins TRBV14 and TRBJ1-5, with 10 nucleotides matching TRBD1. This CDR3 is built from 16 residues. After removal of 1 base from V and 10 bases from J, the junction contained 10 bases not matched to a gene. Germline V CDR1 and CDR2: SGHDN, FVKESK. Written as DNA, the CDR3 is TGTGCCAGCAGCCAAGTTAGACAGGGGGCGAGGGCACCCCAGCATTTT. Translated, it gives CASSQVRQGARAPQHF.

The rearrangement uses TRBV6-5 and TRBJ2-2, with 8 bases that match TRBD2. The J segment lost 6 bases and the V segment lost 5 bases, leaving 2 bases of the junction unmatched. The CDR3 has 13 residues. Germline-derived CDR1 and CDR2 are MNHEY and SVGAGI. Written as DNA, the CDR3 is TGTGCCAGCAGTCCAGCGGGAGCCGGGGAGCTGTTTTTT. This encodes CASSPAGAGELFF.

V gene TRBV30 combines with J gene TRBJ1-1, with D possibly TRBD1 on 5 matching bases. The germline gives CDR1 GTSNPN, CDR2 SVGIG (reference sequence). The CDR3 runs 12 residues. V was shortened by 2 bases and J by 5 bases, with 9 bases between the two germline ends. CDR3 DNA: TGTGCCTGGAGTTCGCAGGGTACTGAAGCTTTCTTT. As protein: CAWSSQGTEAFF. The full variable domain, rest sourced from reference TRBV30 and TRBJ1-1, is SQTIHQWPATLVQPVGSPLSLECTVEGTSNPNLYWYRQAAGRGLQLLFYSVGIGQISSEVPQNLSASRPQDRQFILSSKKLLLSDSGFYLCAWSSQGTEAFFGQGTRLTVV.

The J gene is TRBJ2-3, the V gene TRBV4-1; a weak D match, TRBD1 (7 bases). V was shortened by 3 bases and J by 2 bases, with 18 bases between the two germline ends. The germline gives CDR1 MGHRA, CDR2 YSYEKL. The CDR3 runs 17 residues. The CDR3 here is CASSQFHAGQITDTQYF. The DNA for the CDR3 is TGCGCCAGCAGCCAGTTCCACGCGGGACAGATCACAGATACGCAGTATTTT.

The chain couples TRBV10-3 to TRBJ2-4; TRBD1 matches at 7 bases. Germline values: CDR1 ENHRY, CDR2 SYGVKD. V was clipped by 10 bases and J by 0 bases; unmatched bases: 21. The CDR3 has 19 amino acids. This CDR3 is CATVFRQGSVTLAKNIQYF. The CDR3 nucleotides read TGTGCCACCGTGTTCAGACAGGGTTCAGTAACCCTAGCCAAAAACATTCAGTACTTC.

The chain recombines TRBV30 with TRBJ2-1; D unclear. Per germline, CDR1 GTSNPN and CDR2 SVGIG (reference sequence). V shed 1 base and J shed 0 bases, with 13 bases lying between them. CDR3 length: 16 amino acids. CDR3 amino acids: CAWSARHRPSYNEQFF. The CDR3 DNA follows: TGTGCCTGGAGTGCGCGACATCGTCCCTCCTACAATGAGCAGTTCTTC.

The chain joins TRBV19 to TRBJ2-7; D possibly corresponds to TRBD1 (6 bases). Germline values: CDR1 LNHDA, CDR2 SQIVND (reference sequence). V lost 6 bases, J lost 2 bases, and 14 bases lay in between. The length of the CDR3 is 14 residues. CDR3: CASSLLYRAYEQYF. In nucleotides, the CDR3 is TGTGCCAGTAGCCTCCTATACAGGGCCTACGAGCAGTACTTC.

J is TRBJ1-3 and V is TRBV4-1; D gene unclear. V shed 0 bases and J shed 0 bases, with 9 bases lying between them. Looked up from germline, CDR1 is MGHRA and CDR2 is YSYEKL. The CDR3 runs to 16 residues. The CDR3 DNA reads TGCGCCAGCAGCCAAGATGGGCCACCCTCTGGAAACACCATATATTTT. It translates to CASSQDGPPSGNTIYF.

The genes are TRBV4-2 and TRBJ2-7; D perhaps matches TRBD2 (5 bases). Per germline, CDR1 LGHNA and CDR2 YNFKEQ. The CDR3 spans 14 residues. V was pared by 1 base and J by 4 bases, with 11 bases between. The chain's CDR3 is CASSQAGRSYEQYF. The CDR3 region has the DNA TGTGCCAGCAGCCAAGCGGGGAGATCTTACGAGCAGTACTTC.